The 7 T cell receptor beta chains below all came from one sample that was sequenced in a study of T-cell reconstitution after alpha-beta-depleted transplantation in children. A library of TCRbeta sequences, prepared with unique molecular identifiers, was generated. TCRdb reprocessed the PCR reads via MiXCR and lists one record per CDR3 protein. The sample lists approximately 350,000 distinct CDR3 sequences, about an eighth occurring once. Sequencing used PBMCs, obtained from the stem cell graft. These receptors were obtained from a human donor who donated a stem cell graft to a child with Fanconi anemia.

This clonotype was seen many times. The rearrangement uses TRBV30 and TRBJ1-1; D gene ambiguous. The CDR3 has 16 residues. Trimming shortened V by 0 bases and J by 1 base, and 15 bases separated the two germline ends. Germline V gene lookup returns CDR1 GTSNPN and CDR2 SVGIG (reference sequence). CDR3 in amino acids: CAWSVFRGVENTEAFF. CDR3 nucleotides: TGTGCCTGGAGTGTATTTCGCGGGGTTGAGAACACTGAAGCTTTCTTT.

This sequence joins TRBV7-6 and TRBJ2-3, with 11 nucleotides matching TRBD2. Losses at the gene ends were 5 bases for V and 4 bases for J; bases not matched to a gene: 2. Germline CDR1 SGHVS, CDR2 FNYEAQ. There are 14 residues in the CDR3. The CDR3 region has the DNA TGTGCCAGCAGCACGACTAGCGGGGCAGATACGCAGTATTTT. This codes for CASSTTSGADTQYF. Complete variable domain (other parts from reference TRBV7-6 and TRBJ2-3): GAGVSQSPRYKVTKRGQDVALRCDPISGHVSLYWYRQALGQGPEFLTYFNYEAQQDKSGLPNDRFSAERPEGSISTLTIQRTEQRDSAMYRCASSTTSGADTQYFGPGTRLTVL.

V and J are TRBV5-5 and TRBJ1-5; D ambiguous. Germline-derived CDR1 and CDR2 are SGHKS and YYEKEE (reference sequence). The CDR3 has 15 residues. V was clipped by 5 bases and J by 1 base, with 13 bases between them. The CDR3 sequence is CASSNEGLSNQPQHF. For the CDR3, the DNA is TGTGCCAGCAGTAACGAGGGTTTGAGCAATCAGCCCCAGCATTTT.

This clonotype was picked up a small number of times. The V gene is TRBV7-2, the J gene TRBJ1-1; a possible D gene is TRBD1 (5 bases). Trimming left V 5 bases short and J 4 bases short, with 14 bases between. The CDR3 has 14 residues. The germline CDR1 and CDR2 sequences are SGHTA and FQGNSA. CDR3 sequence (DNA): TGTGCCAGCAGCCGCGGGGGGTGGGTCACTGAAGCTTTCTTT. Its protein product is CASSRGGWVTEAFF.

This clonotype was detected many times. This chain connects TRBV2 to TRBJ2-5, with unresolved D. The CDR3 sequence is 14 residues long. CDR1 is SNHLY, CDR2 FYNNEI, per germline. V lost 4 bases to trimming and J lost 2 bases, with 11 bases between them. The DNA for the CDR3 is TGTGCCAGCAGTGGTACATACAAACAAGAGACCCAGTACTTC. As protein: CASSGTYKQETQYF. The whole variable domain, remainder taken from reference TRBV2 and TRBJ2-5, is EPEVTQTPSHQVTQMGQEVILRCVPISNHLYFYWYRQILGQKVEFLVSFYNNEISEKSEIFDDQFSVERPDGSNFTLKIRSTKLEDSAMYFCASSGTYKQETQYFGPGTRLLVL.

The chain combines TRBV6-5 with TRBJ2-3; 7 bases agree with TRBD2. This CDR3 is 15 amino acids long. Trimming cost V 2 bases and J 2 bases; bases outside gene matches: 4. Germline CDR1 is MNHEY and CDR2 is SVGAGI. This chain's CDR3 is CASSYGGGVTDTQYF. For the CDR3, the DNA is TGTGCCAGCAGTTACGGCGGGGGAGTCACAGATACGCAGTATTTT.

This clonotype has just a few counts. This rearrangement joins TRBV3-1 to TRBJ1-1; D unresolved. The CDR3 runs 14 residues. Germline CDR1 and CDR2: LGHDT and YNNKEL (reference sequence). The V end lost 1 base, the J end lost 0 bases, and 6 bases lay between the germline ends. The CDR3 DNA reads as TGTGCCAGCAGCCAAGGTACCCTGAACACTGAAGCTTTCTTT. Its protein is CASSQGTLNTEAFF. Full variable domain (remainder filled in from reference TRBV3-1 and TRBJ1-1): DTAVSQTPKYLVTQMGNDKSIKCEQNLGHDTMYWYKQDSKKFLKIMFSYNNKELIINETVPNRFSPKSPDKAHLNLHINSLELGDSAVYFCASSQGTLNTEAFFGQGTRLTVV.